This T cell receptor (beta chain) emerged from a study of T cells in Graves' hyperthyroidism and ophthalmopathy. The V gene lost 2 bases and the J gene lost 0 bases, with 9 bases spanning the gap. The CDR3 has 15 residues. Germline assignment: CDR1 SGHTA and CDR2 FQGNSA. In this sample, this clonotype turned up many times. Researchers took RNA transcripts and amplified the TCR beta CDR3 regions from them. RT-PCR in the first round (using the HTBI primer set) targeted the TCR CDR3. TCRdb redid the calling of the multiplex PCR reads with MiXCR, one entry per CDR3 protein. The sample lists a few hundred thousand distinct CDR3 sequences, approximately 15% occurring once.

This chain joins TRBV7-2 and TRBJ2-3; the D is unclear. This receptor was identified in a woman under 30 with Graves' hyperthyroidism that later progressed to Graves' ophthalmopathy. The sequencing sample was made of blood. The CDR3 coding sequence is TGTGCCAGCAGCTTATCGGGCTGGAGCACAGATACGCAGTATTTT. It is translated as CASSLSGWSTDTQYF.